The rows below give T cell receptor beta chains drawn from one sample of a study of cytomegalovirus exposure and HLA in healthy donors. Method: immunoSEQ multiplex PCR; TCRdb's copy keeps in-frame clones and lacks some. This table holds 84,000 or so clones, approximately 88% found once. The sequencing sample was made of PBMCs. These TCRs come from a woman aged 45-60 years in good health and CMV-seronegative. CDR3s include the opening cysteine and the closing phenylalanine or tryptophan. The D gene is left open where the match is weak. Not all rows give a size; the values are once, few, many and, for expanded clones, a class.

J: TRBJ1-2
V: TRBV13
D: TRBD1
size: .
DNA: TGTGCCAGCAGCTTAGGACCCCTCTACTTGACAGGGGAGGACTATGGCTACACCTTC
CDR3: CASSLGPLYLTGEDYGYTF

J: TRBJ1-1
V: TRBV11-2
D: .
size: .
DNA: TGTGCCAGCAGCCTAGCCCCCACGGGGGGGCTGAACACTGAAGCTTTCTTT
CDR3: CASSLAPTGGLNTEAFF

J: TRBJ1-6
V: TRBV9
D: .
size: .
DNA: TGTGCCAGCAGCGCCGAAGACACCACATGGGATTCACCCCTCCACTTT
CDR3: CASSAEDTTWDSPLHF

J: TRBJ2-3
V: TRBV11-3
D: TRBD2
size: .
DNA: TGTGCCAGCAGCTTTAGCGGGGGAGTGGGAGATACGCAGTATTTT
CDR3: CASSFSGGVGDTQYF

J: TRBJ1-3
V: TRBV19
D: .
size: .
DNA: TGTGCCAGTAGTTTTGGGCGTGGAATTGGAAACACCATATATTTT
CDR3: CASSFGRGIGNTIYF

J: TRBJ2-3
V: TRBV2
D: .
size: .
DNA: TGTGCCAGCAAGGGGAAGGTTAGCACAGATACGCAGTATTTT
CDR3: CASKGKVSTDTQYF

J: TRBJ1-4
V: TRBV28
D: .
size: few
DNA: TGTGCCAGCAGCAGGGTATTGCGGGAAAAACTGTTTTTT
CDR3: CASSRVLREKLFF

J: TRBJ1-2
V: TRBV4-2
D: .
size: few
DNA: TGTGCCAGCAGCCAAGATATTAACAGTTACAATTCTAACTATGGCTACACCTTC
CDR3: CASSQDINSYNSNYGYTF

J: TRBJ2-7
V: TRBV18
D: TRBD2
size: .
DNA: TGTGCCAGCTCCCCCCGGCTAACTAGCGGGAGGGTCGAGCAGTACTTC
CDR3: CASSPRLTSGRVEQYF

J: TRBJ1-2
V: TRBV6-5
D: .
size: .
DNA: TGTGCCAGCAGTTGGTCTGAAACTTATGGCTACACCTTC
CDR3: CASSWSETYGYTF

J: TRBJ2-7
V: TRBV2
D: .
size: .
DNA: TGTGCCAGCAAATTAGTCGGGACCTACGAGCAGTACTTC
CDR3: CASKLVGTYEQYF

J: TRBJ2-1
V: TRBV7-2
D: .
size: .
DNA: TGTGCCAGCAGCTTAGACTTGTACAATGAGCAGTTCTTC
CDR3: CASSLDLYNEQFF

J: TRBJ2-2
V: TRBV28
D: .
size: .
DNA: TGTGCCAGCAGCCTGAGGGGGTTCGGGGCCGGGGAGCTGTTTTTT
CDR3: CASSLRGFGAGELFF

J: TRBJ2-3
V: TRBV5-4
D: TRBD1
size: .
DNA: TGTGCCAGCAGCCTCGGACAGGGGGGCACAGATACGCAGTATTTT
CDR3: CASSLGQGGTDTQYF

J: TRBJ2-7
V: TRBV9
D: TRBD2
size: .
DNA: TGTGCCAGCAGCGCCCGGACTAGCGGGAGCGGAGGCGAGCAGTACTTC
CDR3: CASSARTSGSGGEQYF

J: TRBJ1-2
V: TRBV28
D: .
size: .
DNA: TGTGCCAGCAGTTCTCAATCCGGGGTTGGAAACTATGGCTACACCTTC
CDR3: CASSSQSGVGNYGYTF

J: TRBJ2-1
V: TRBV2
D: .
size: .
DNA: TGTGCCAGCAGTGCACATGACACTTACTACAATGAGCAGTTCTTC
CDR3: CASSAHDTYYNEQFF

J: TRBJ2-3
V: TRBV29-1
D: TRBD2
size: .
DNA: TGCAGCATAGAGACTAGCGGGGGAAGCACAGATACGCAGTATTTT
CDR3: CSIETSGGSTDTQYF

J: TRBJ2-3
V: TRBV13
D: .
size: .
DNA: TGTGCCAGCAGCTCTTCCAAACGGAGGGGTAGCACAGATACGCAGTATTTT
CDR3: CASSSSKRRGSTDTQYF

J: TRBJ2-1
V: TRBV7-3
D: TRBD2
size: .
DNA: TGTGCCAGCAGCCCCTGGGGGGGAGCTGAGCAGTTCTTC
CDR3: CASSPWGGAEQFF

J: TRBJ1-2
V: TRBV27
D: TRBD1
size: .
DNA: TGTGCCAGCAGTTTAGGGGGACAGAACGGCTACACCTTC
CDR3: CASSLGGQNGYTF

J: TRBJ2-1
V: TRBV19
D: .
size: .
DNA: TGTGCCAGTAGAGCGGACCCCGCTTACTACAATGAGCAGTTCTTC
CDR3: CASRADPAYYNEQFF

J: TRBJ1-5
V: TRBV28
D: TRBD1
size: once
DNA: TGTGCCAGCAGTATAATGACAGGGGGCTCATATCAGCCCCAGCATTTT
CDR3: CASSIMTGGSYQPQHF

J: TRBJ2-5
V: TRBV29-1
D: TRBD1
size: .
DNA: TGCAGCGTTGGGACGACAGGGGGGAAAGAGACCCAGTACTTC
CDR3: CSVGTTGGKETQYF

J: TRBJ2-5
V: TRBV4-1
D: .
size: .
DNA: TGCGCCAGCAGCCAAGATGAGACAGTTCAAGAGACCCAGTACTTC
CDR3: CASSQDETVQETQYF

J: TRBJ2-2
V: TRBV5-6
D: .
size: .
DNA: TGTGCCAGCAGCTTTTTAGTGGGGGAGCTGTTTTTT
CDR3: CASSFLVGELFF

J: TRBJ2-5
V: TRBV29-1
D: TRBD1
size: .
DNA: TGCAGCGCCGCCGGGACAGCGCAAGAGACCCAGTACTTC
CDR3: CSAAGTAQETQYF

J: TRBJ2-7
V: TRBV6-5
D: .
size: .
DNA: TGTGCCAGCAGTTACTCGAATGCCGAGTCAGAGCAGTACTTC
CDR3: CASSYSNAESEQYF

J: TRBJ2-3
V: TRBV19
D: .
size: once
DNA: TGTGCCAGTAGTATTCCGGGGTCCTGGGCGTCCACAGATACGCAGTATTTT
CDR3: CASSIPGSWASTDTQYF

J: TRBJ2-5
V: TRBV4-3
D: TRBD2
size: .
DNA: TGCGCCAGCAGCCAAGGTCTTCTAGCGGGGGTCCAAGAGACCCAGTACTTC
CDR3: CASSQGLLAGVQETQYF

J: TRBJ2-4
V: TRBV10-2
D: TRBD2
size: .
DNA: TGCGCCAGCAGTGAACGGACTAGCGGCCTGACCAAAAACATTCAGTACTTC
CDR3: CASSERTSGLTKNIQYF

J: TRBJ1-1
V: TRBV4-2
D: .
size: .
DNA: TGTGCCAGCTCGTCGTTGAGACAGAAGAACACTGAAGCTTTCTTT
CDR3: CASSSLRQKNTEAFF

J: TRBJ1-3
V: TRBV6-4
D: .
size: .
DNA: TGTGCCAGCAGTGACCCCGAGGGAGGGGACGGAAACACCATATATTTT
CDR3: CASSDPEGGDGNTIYF

J: TRBJ2-3
V: TRBV9
D: TRBD2
size: .
DNA: TGTGCCAGCAGCCCGCCGGGACTAGCCACAGATACGCAGTATTTT
CDR3: CASSPPGLATDTQYF

J: TRBJ2-3
V: TRBV5-6
D: .
size: once
DNA: TGTGCCAGCAGCTTGGCAACACAAGCGGGTCACACAGATACGCAGTATTTT
CDR3: CASSLATQAGHTDTQYF

J: TRBJ2-4
V: TRBV29-1
D: TRBD1
size: .
DNA: TGCAGCGTGGGACAGGGGGGCACCAAAAACATTCAGTACTTC
CDR3: CSVGQGGTKNIQYF

J: TRBJ2-7
V: TRBV6-1
D: TRBD1
size: few
DNA: TGTGCCAGCAGTGCAAACCCCGGGACAGGGGGCAACGAGCAGTACTTC
CDR3: CASSANPGTGGNEQYF

J: TRBJ1-1
V: TRBV28
D: .
size: .
DNA: TGTGCCAGCAGTTTAACGGCGGACACTGAAGCTTTCTTT
CDR3: CASSLTADTEAFF

J: TRBJ2-1
V: TRBV5-1
D: .
size: .
DNA: TGCGCCAGCAGCAGCCCGCAGGGTGTTCCCTACAATGAGCAGTTCTTC
CDR3: CASSSPQGVPYNEQFF

J: TRBJ2-3
V: TRBV5-5
D: TRBD2
size: .
DNA: TGTGCCAGCAGCTCATGGACTAGCGGGAGAGCAGATACGCAGTATTTT
CDR3: CASSSWTSGRADTQYF

J: TRBJ2-5
V: TRBV25-1
D: .
size: .
DNA: TGTGCCAGCAGTGTTGGAGCGGAGACCCAGTACTTC
CDR3: CASSVGAETQYF

J: TRBJ2-7
V: TRBV5-4
D: TRBD1
size: .
DNA: TGTGCCAGCAGCTGGGGTCCCGGGACAGGCGACAGCTCCTACGAGCAGTACTTC
CDR3: CASSWGPGTGDSSYEQYF

J: TRBJ2-1
V: TRBV27
D: TRBD2
size: .
DNA: TGTGCCAGCAGTACGGGACTAGCGAGCAATGAGCAGTTCTTC
CDR3: CASSTGLASNEQFF

J: TRBJ1-5
V: TRBV27
D: TRBD1
size: .
DNA: TGTGCCAGCAGTTTATCAGGACAGGGGGCTGGTCAGCCCCAGCATTTT
CDR3: CASSLSGQGAGQPQHF

J: TRBJ2-7
V: TRBV27
D: .
size: .
DNA: TGTGCCAGCAGCCGAGGGTTTCCGACCTACGAGCAGTACTTC
CDR3: CASSRGFPTYEQYF

J: TRBJ1-5
V: TRBV27
D: .
size: .
DNA: TGTGCCAGCAGCAATGGACAGACCTACGAGCCCCAGCATTTT
CDR3: CASSNGQTYEPQHF

J: TRBJ2-2
V: TRBV27
D: .
size: .
DNA: TGTGCCAGCAGCCGGAACACCGGGGAGCTGTTTTTT
CDR3: CASSRNTGELFF

J: TRBJ1-2
V: TRBV5-8
D: .
size: .
DNA: TGTGCCAGCAGCTTTAAACAGGGCAGACTTCGTGGCTACACCTTC
CDR3: CASSFKQGRLRGYTF

J: TRBJ1-2
V: TRBV5-1
D: TRBD1
size: .
DNA: TGCGCCAGCAGCTGGGGACCCGGGACAGACTATGGCTACACCTTC
CDR3: CASSWGPGTDYGYTF

J: TRBJ2-5
V: TRBV2
D: TRBD2
size: .
DNA: TGTGCCAGCGAGCTAGCGGGAGGAGAGACCCAGTACTTC
CDR3: CASELAGGETQYF

J: TRBJ1-2
V: TRBV28
D: .
size: .
DNA: TGTGCCAGCAGGCAAAGAGTACAGGGTTTTGACTATGGCTACACCTTC
CDR3: CASRQRVQGFDYGYTF

J: TRBJ2-3
V: TRBV4-2
D: TRBD2
size: .
DNA: TGTGCCAGCAGCCAGCAGACTAGCGGGGGGGCACCCGATACGCAGTATTTT
CDR3: CASSQQTSGGAPDTQYF

J: TRBJ2-5
V: TRBV28
D: TRBD1
size: .
DNA: TGTGCCAGCAGTTTATCGGGGGCTTTCGACAGGGGGCTCGGAGAGACCCAGTACTTC
CDR3: CASSLSGAFDRGLGETQYF

J: TRBJ1-6
V: TRBV30
D: TRBD1
size: .
DNA: TGTGCCTGGAGGCCGTCGGGACAGGGGATTCATTCACCCCTCCACTTT
CDR3: CAWRPSGQGIHSPLHF

J: TRBJ2-3
V: TRBV7-3
D: TRBD2
size: once
DNA: TGTGCCAGCAGCCCCGGACTAGCGGGGGGGAGCACAGATACGCAGTATTTT
CDR3: CASSPGLAGGSTDTQYF

J: TRBJ1-1
V: TRBV18
D: TRBD1
size: .
DNA: TGTGCCAGCTCACCACAGACAGGGCTGAACACTGAAGCTTTCTTT
CDR3: CASSPQTGLNTEAFF

J: TRBJ2-5
V: TRBV27
D: TRBD2
size: .
DNA: TGTGCCAGCAGTCATCTAGCGGGGGGGCCCCAAGAGACCCAGTACTTC
CDR3: CASSHLAGGPQETQYF

J: TRBJ1-2
V: TRBV19
D: .
size: few
DNA: TGTGCCACAAGCACGGGGGTCGTGGTGAGCTACACCTTC
CDR3: CATSTGVVVSYTF

J: TRBJ1-1
V: TRBV25-1
D: .
size: few
DNA: TGTGCCAGCAGTGCACACAGCACTGAAGCTTTCTTT
CDR3: CASSAHSTEAFF